Listed here are 7 T cell receptor beta chains from one sample, sequenced in a study of T cell responses to AZD1222 COVID-19 vaccine. Here immunoSEQ multiplex PCR was the method, and the copy in TCRdb shows in-frame clones only, minus some. The sample comprises under 150,000 clones, 80% to 95% of which are singletons, and around 1.1% rests with the top ten. This specimen consisted of peripheral blood, obtained 28 days after the second AZD1222 dose. These TCRs come from an adult who received the AZD1222 COVID-19 vaccine.

V usage is TRBV6-2 or TRBV6-3 and J usage is TRBJ2-1, with a weak D call TRBD2 (6 bases). Trimming shortened V by 4 bases and J by 11 bases, and 18 bases separated the two germline ends. The CDR3 sequence is 14 residues long. Germline CDR1 and CDR2: MNHEY and SVGEGT. The CDR3 DNA sequence: TGTGCCAGCAGTTTGATGGACTACCCCAGGAAGCAGTTCTTC. Its translation is CASSLMDYPRKQFF.

The gene calls are TRBV5-4 and TRBJ2-5, with D tentatively TRBD2 (7 bases). V lost 4 bases and J 5 bases, leaving 12 bases between the germline ends. Per germline, CDR1 SGHNT and CDR2 YYREEE (reference sequence). The CDR3 is 13 residues long. CDR3 DNA sequence: TGTGCCAGCAGCCGGGGGGCCGGGGAGACCCAGTACTTC. Protein sequence: CASSRGAGETQYF.

The rearrangement uses TRBV19 and TRBJ1-1; D is undetermined. The length of the CDR3 is 14 residues. Germline V CDR1 and CDR2: LNHDA, SQIVND (reference sequence). The V end lost 3 bases, the J end lost 1 base, and 9 bases lay between the germline ends. In nucleotides, the CDR3 is TGTGCCAGTAGTATCTTCCGGGGGAACACTGAAGCTTTCTTT. This translates into CASSIFRGNTEAFF.

The chain is built from TRBV4-3 and TRBJ1-5, with D maybe TRBD1 (6 bases). Germline V lookup: CDR1 LGHNA, CDR2 YSLEER. V was trimmed by 1 base and J by 6 bases, leaving 13 bases between them. The CDR3 runs 15 residues. CDR3 bases: TGCGCCAGCAGCCAAGTGGTGGGGGCGAGTCAGCCCCAGCATTTT. Translating it yields CASSQVVGASQPQHF.

The chain combines TRBV7-8 with TRBJ2-1, with 9 bases that match TRBD2. The J segment lost 8 bases and the V segment lost 1 base, leaving 0 bases of the junction unmatched. Germline V CDR1 and CDR2: SGHVS, FQNEAQ. The CDR3 contains 13 residues. CDR3 DNA sequence: TGTGCCAGCAGCTTAGGGACTAGCGATGAGCAGTTCTTC. Protein sequence: CASSLGTSDEQFF.

The gene calls are TRBV11-2 and TRBJ2-3; TRBD1 matches at 9 bases. This CDR3 has 16 residues. V gave up 5 bases and J gave up 2 bases; unmatched junction bases: 8. Germline CDR1 is SGHAT and CDR2 is FQNNGV. CDR3 sequence (DNA): TGTGCCAGCAGCCGTACCGGGACAGGGCTCACAGATACGCAGTATTTT. It codes for CASSRTGTGLTDTQYF.

The chain couples TRBV20-1 to TRBJ2-7; D is uncertain. Germline CDR1 reads DFQATT; CDR2 reads SNEGSKA (reference sequence). V gave up 2 bases and J gave up 1 base, with 3 bases separating them. This CDR3 is built from 11 residues. The DNA of the CDR3 is TGCAGTGCTAGACAGTCCTACGAGCAGTACTTC. Translated: CSARQSYEQYF.